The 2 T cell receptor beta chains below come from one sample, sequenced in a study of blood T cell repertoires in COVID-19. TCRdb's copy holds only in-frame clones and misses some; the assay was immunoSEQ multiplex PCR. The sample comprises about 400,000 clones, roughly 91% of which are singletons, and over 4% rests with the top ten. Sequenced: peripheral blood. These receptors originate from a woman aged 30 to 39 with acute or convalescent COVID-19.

In nucleotides, the CDR3 is TGTGCCAGCAGCGATTCCGAAAAACATCAACAGGGGAGCACAGATACGCAGTATTTT. Encoded protein: CASSDSEKHQQGSTDTQYF. The chain has TRBV9 and TRBJ2-3; 7 nucleotides agree with TRBD1. V shed 3 bases and J 0 bases; nucleotides not matched to a gene: 16. CDR1 SGDLS and CDR2 YYNGEE come from the germline V gene. This CDR3 contains 19 residues.

CDR3 residues: CACRAEYNEQFF. Here the CDR3 DNA reads TGTGCGTGTAGAGCGGAATACAATGAGCAGTTCTTC. The V gene is TRBV10-3, the J gene TRBJ2-1; D might be TRBD2 (5 bases). Germline lookup yields CDR1 ENHRY and CDR2 SYGVKD. The CDR3 runs to 12 residues.